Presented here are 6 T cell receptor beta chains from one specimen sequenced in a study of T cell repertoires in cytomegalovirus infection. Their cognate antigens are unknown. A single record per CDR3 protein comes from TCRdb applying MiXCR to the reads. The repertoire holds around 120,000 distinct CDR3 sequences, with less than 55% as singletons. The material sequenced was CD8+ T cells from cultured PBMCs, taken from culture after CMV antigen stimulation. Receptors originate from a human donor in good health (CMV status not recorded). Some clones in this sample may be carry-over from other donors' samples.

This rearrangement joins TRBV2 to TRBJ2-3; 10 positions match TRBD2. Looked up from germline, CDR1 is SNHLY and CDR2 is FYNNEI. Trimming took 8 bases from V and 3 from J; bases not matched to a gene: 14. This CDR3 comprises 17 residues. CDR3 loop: CASHRTLLAGNTDTQYF. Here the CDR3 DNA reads TGTGCCAGCCACAGGACCTTACTAGCGGGGAATACAGATACGCAGTATTTT.

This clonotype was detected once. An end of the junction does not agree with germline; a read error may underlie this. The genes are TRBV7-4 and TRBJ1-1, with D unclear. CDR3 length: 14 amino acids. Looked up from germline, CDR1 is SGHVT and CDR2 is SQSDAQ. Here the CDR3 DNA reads TGTGCCAGCAGTTTAGTAGTGGGTAGCACTGAAGCTTTCTTT. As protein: CASSLVVGSTEAFF.

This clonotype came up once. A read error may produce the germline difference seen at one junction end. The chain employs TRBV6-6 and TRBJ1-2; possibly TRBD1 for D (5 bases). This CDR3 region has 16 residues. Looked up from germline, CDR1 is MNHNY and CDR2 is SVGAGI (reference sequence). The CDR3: CANSYAFMGDEGGYTF. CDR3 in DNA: TGTGCCAACAGTTACGCCTTTATGGGGGATGAAGGTGGCTACACCTTC.

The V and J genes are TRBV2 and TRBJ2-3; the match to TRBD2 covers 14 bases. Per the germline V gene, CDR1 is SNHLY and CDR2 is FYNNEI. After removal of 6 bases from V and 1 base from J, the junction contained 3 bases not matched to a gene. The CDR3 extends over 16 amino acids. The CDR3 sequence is CASRGLAGVGTDTQYF. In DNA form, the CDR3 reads TGTGCCAGCAGGGGACTAGCGGGGGTCGGCACAGATACGCAGTATTTT. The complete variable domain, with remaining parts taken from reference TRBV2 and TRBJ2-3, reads EPEVTQTPSHQVTQMGQEVILRCVPISNHLYFYWYRQILGQKVEFLVSFYNNEISEKSEIFDDQFSVERPDGSNFTLKIRSTKLEDSAMYFCASRGLAGVGTDTQYFGPGTRLTVL.

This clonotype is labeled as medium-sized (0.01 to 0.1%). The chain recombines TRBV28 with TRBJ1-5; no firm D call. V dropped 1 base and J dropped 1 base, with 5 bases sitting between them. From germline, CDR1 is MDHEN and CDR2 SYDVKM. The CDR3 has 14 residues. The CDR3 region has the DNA TGTGCCAGCAGTTTATTGGGCAGCAATCAGCCCCAGCATTTT. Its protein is CASSLLGSNQPQHF.

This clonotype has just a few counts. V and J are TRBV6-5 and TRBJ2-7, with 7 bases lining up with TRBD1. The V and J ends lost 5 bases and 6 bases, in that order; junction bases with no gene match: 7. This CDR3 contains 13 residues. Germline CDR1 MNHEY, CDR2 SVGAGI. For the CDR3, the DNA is TGTGCCAGCAGTACACAGGGGCTGGGCGAGCAGTACTTC. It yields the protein CASSTQGLGEQYF.